One T cell receptor beta chain is described in this entry. This specimen includes other DNA sequences encoding the same CDR3. CD45RO-negative, CCR7-positively selected cells formed the naive CD8 fraction, excluding terminally differentiated effector memory CD45RA+ cells. The data belong to a study of shared clonotypes between healthy human individuals. V was clipped by 2 bases and J by 1 base, with 8 bases between them. The CDR3 is made up of 14 amino acids. Germline assignment: CDR1 MNHEY and CDR2 SMNVEV (reference sequence). Here immunoSEQ multiplex PCR was the method, and the copy in TCRdb shows in-frame clones only, minus some. The data contain about 2.2 million clones, about 93% of them singletons.

The chain recombines TRBV27 with TRBJ1-1, with D perhaps TRBD1 (6 bases). The sequenced material came from naive CD8+ T cells from PBMCs. This sequence originates from a young man in good health. Some clones in this sample may be carry-over from other donors' samples. The CDR3 loop is CASSLGGPNTEAFF. CDR3 sequence (DNA): TGTGCCAGCAGTTTAGGGGGCCCGAACACTGAAGCTTTCTTT.